What follows are 21 T cell receptor beta chains derived from one specimen sequenced in a study of regulatory T cells in long-lasting Graves disease. Building the TCR beta libraries relied on iRepertoire HTBI primers, and CDR3 regions underwent Arm-PCR. TCRdb independently ran MiXCR on the multiplex PCR reads; one entry per CDR3 protein. The table has about 470,000 distinct CDR3 sequences, around 20% seen once. Described time point: persistent/refractory GD, antithyroid drugs over 5 years with positive TRAb. The TCR library was made from RNA that had been extracted from PBMCs in TRIzol. The starting material was peripheral blood mononuclear cells (PBMCs), obtained when the disease was refractory, from a patient treated with antithyroid drugs. These receptors were obtained from a female donor with Graves disease.

In its sample, this clonotype was seen a few times. The V gene is TRBV3-1, the J gene TRBJ2-3; 7 nucleotides match TRBD2. The CDR3 consists of 15 residues. Unmatched junction bases numbered 6, after V lost 1 base and J lost 5 bases. CDR1 is LGHDT and CDR2 is YNNKEL in the germline V gene (reference sequence). Here the CDR3 DNA reads TGTGCCAGCAGCCAAGGCGGGAGCCGCCAAGATACGCAGTATTTT. Amino acid sequence: CASSQGGSRQDTQYF.

For the CDR3, the DNA is TGTGCCAGCGGGGACCGGGGCAGGGCTACTTTCTTT. Its protein is CASGDRGRATFF. The chain links TRBV7-9 to TRBJ1-1; D perhaps matches TRBD1 (5 bases). CDR3 size: 12 residues. Trimming cost V 8 bases and J 12 bases, with 19 bases left between them. Germline V gives CDR1 SEHNR, CDR2 FQNEAQ (reference sequence).

The rearrangement uses TRBV20-1 and TRBJ2-2; 12 bases map to TRBD1. The germline CDR1 and CDR2 sequences are DFQATT and SNEGSKA (reference sequence). V was clipped by 5 bases and J by 7 bases; unmatched bases: 5. This CDR3 comprises 14 residues. The CDR3 loop is CSALGQGAIGELFF. The CDR3 region has the DNA TGCAGTGCTCTGGGACAGGGGGCCATCGGGGAGCTGTTTTTT.

A single count supports this clonotype. The rearrangement uses TRBV7-2 and TRBJ1-5; no clear D gene. Germline V lookup: CDR1 SGHTA, CDR2 FQGNSA. V shed 1 base and J shed 6 bases, with 13 bases lying between them. The CDR3 totals 15 residues. DNA of the CDR3: TGTGCCAGCAGCTTAGATCCAAGGGTCGGTCAGCCCCAGCATTTT. Translated: CASSLDPRVGQPQHF.

The gene calls are TRBV10-3 and TRBJ2-7, with TRBD1 matching over 8 bases. The CDR3 runs to 15 residues. Germline V gene data show CDR1 as ENHRY and CDR2 as SYGVKD. V shed 0 bases and J 6 bases; nucleotides not matched to a gene: 7. The CDR3, as DNA: TGTGCCATCAGTGAGTCTGACAGGGGTCCTCTCGAGCAGTACTTC. Translating it yields CAISESDRGPLEQYF.

This clonotype was observed a few times. The chain uses TRBV6-9 and TRBJ1-5; 7 positions match TRBD1. The V gene's germline CDR1 is MNHGY and CDR2 SVAAGI. The CDR3 covers 16 residues. V gave up 4 bases and J gave up 7 bases; unmatched junction bases: 13. The CDR3 here is CASSLPEGAGRQPQHF. The CDR3 DNA is TGTGCCAGCAGTTTGCCAGAGGGGGCGGGGAGGCAGCCCCAGCATTTT.

To note about this clonotype: A much more abundant neighbour one base away suggests this may be a read error. This chain joins TRBV15 and TRBJ1-1; D gene unclear. The CDR3 is made up of 14 amino acids. Germline loops: CDR1 LNHNV, CDR2 YYDKDF (reference sequence). This CDR3 is CATSRDKGYTEALF. CDR3 DNA: TGTGCCACCAGCAGAGATAAGGGTTACACTGAAGCTCTCTTT.

Many counts were recorded for this clonotype. DNA of the CDR3: TGTGCCAGCAGCTTAGGCCCTATCGCAGAGACCCAGTACTTC. Protein sequence: CASSLGPIAETQYF. This sequence joins TRBV13 and TRBJ2-5; no firm D call. Germline CDR1 reads PRHDT; CDR2 reads FYEKMQ (reference sequence). Deletions cut 0 bases from V and 4 bases from J, with 9 bases between. The CDR3 sequence is 14 residues long.

The CDR3 is CASSKLTEVVQQYF. CDR3 sequence (DNA): TGTGCCAGCAGCAAACTGACAGAGGTCGTACAGCAGTACTTC. The rearrangement links TRBV7-2 to TRBJ2-7; tentative D call: TRBD1 (5 bases). Deletions cut 5 bases from V and 8 bases from J, with 19 bases between. The CDR3 runs to 14 residues. Germline V CDR1 and CDR2: SGHTA, FQGNSA.

This clonotype was observed a few times. V is TRBV29-1 and J is TRBJ2-1; 8 nucleotides match TRBD1. After removal of 6 bases from V and 2 bases from J, the junction contained 6 bases not matched to a gene. The CDR3 consists of 14 residues. From germline, CDR1 is SQVTM and CDR2 ANQGSEA. The CDR3 loop is CSVSGQGPYNEQFF. For the CDR3, the DNA is TGCAGCGTGTCAGGACAGGGACCCTACAATGAGCAGTTCTTC.

This clonotype was seen a handful of times. This chain connects TRBV7-9 to TRBJ2-1; D remains unclear. Trimming took 4 bases from V and 8 from J, leaving 12 bases between them. This CDR3 has 13 amino acids. CDR1 and CDR2 from the germline V gene are SEHNR and FQNEAQ (reference sequence). The CDR3, as DNA: TGTGCCAGCAGCTCGTCCCGGGTCCATGAGCAGTTCTTC. It codes for CASSSSRVHEQFF.

The rearrangement links TRBV15 to TRBJ2-7; weak D call: TRBD2 (6 bases). V lost 5 bases and J 3 bases, leaving 20 bases between the germline ends. Germline assignment: CDR1 LNHNV and CDR2 YYDKDF (reference sequence). This CDR3 contains 16 residues. The CDR3 region has the DNA TGTGCCACCAGCGCACAACCGGGACTGCCGCTCTACGAGCAGTACTTC. This codes for CATSAQPGLPLYEQYF.

This clonotype came up many times. The rearrangement joins TRBV18 to TRBJ1-2; 8 bases are shared with TRBD1. This CDR3 comprises 15 residues. Germline CDR1 is KGHSH and CDR2 is LQKENI. Trimming cost V 3 bases and J 5 bases; bases outside gene matches: 8. The DNA for the CDR3 is TGTGCCAGCTCACCGCTCGACAGGGGAGAGTATGGCTACACCTTC. Encoded protein: CASSPLDRGEYGYTF.

This clonotype was observed at least ten times. In DNA form, the CDR3 reads TGCGCCAGCAGCTTGATGGCTAGCGGGAGTCGCGAGCAGTACTTC. Protein product: CASSLMASGSREQYF. This chain uses TRBV5-1 with TRBJ2-7; 10 bases fit TRBD2. CDR1 and CDR2 from the germline V gene are SGHRS and YFSETQ. V was clipped by 1 base and J by 6 bases; unmatched bases: 7. The CDR3 spans 15 residues.

The chain has TRBV3-1 and TRBJ2-7; D could derive from TRBD1 or TRBD2 (6 bases each). Germline CDR1 and CDR2: LGHDT and YNNKEL (reference sequence). The CDR3 runs 14 residues. Deletions cut 1 base from V and 6 bases from J, with 13 bases between. In DNA form, the CDR3 reads TGTGCCAGCAGCCAAGGGACAGCGGGTTCCGAGCAGTACTTC. Translation gives CASSQGTAGSEQYF.

This clonotype was counted a few times. The DNA of the CDR3 is TGTGCTAGTGGTTTAGTCGGTCATCGTCCCTCCTCCAATCAGCCCCAGCATTTT. This encodes CASGLVGHRPSSNQPQHF. V gene TRBV12-5 combines with J gene TRBJ1-5; D is ambiguous. Germline V gives CDR1 LGHNT, CDR2 FRNRAP. This CDR3 spans 18 amino acids. Trimming removed 3 bases from V and 3 bases from J, with 21 bases in between.

Of note for this clonotype: A far more abundant clone sits one base away, making this likely a read error. This sequence joins TRBV13 and TRBJ1-1; D may be TRBD1 (5 bases). Germline CDR1 is PRHDT and CDR2 is FYEKMQ (reference sequence). The CDR3 spans 13 residues. The CDR3 sequence: CASSSDRNTGAFF. CDR3 DNA sequence: TGTGCCAGCAGCTCCGACAGAAACACTGGAGCTTTCTTT.

This clonotype was seen more than once but under ten times. Here the CDR3 DNA reads TGTGCCAGCAGTGACAGCCTAAATTCACCCCTCCACTTT. Translation: CASSDSLNSPLHF. The V gene is TRBV6-2 or TRBV6-3, the J gene TRBJ1-6, with D perhaps TRBD1 (5 bases). This CDR3 spans 13 amino acids. Germline V gene data show CDR1 as MNHEY and CDR2 as SVGEGT. Trimming shortened V by 5 bases and J by 7 bases, and 9 bases separated the two germline ends.

The chain uses TRBV4-3 and TRBJ2-7, with D uncertain. The V end lost 4 bases, the J end lost 3 bases, and 13 bases lay between the germline ends. The V gene's germline CDR1 is LGHNA and CDR2 YSLEER. The CDR3 covers 14 residues. CDR3 sequence reads: CASSPDINRYEQYF. The CDR3 nucleotides read TGCGCCAGCAGCCCTGACATAAATCGCTACGAGCAGTACTTC.

This clonotype has at least ten counts. The V gene is TRBV28, the J gene TRBJ1-2; D not certain. Looked up from germline, CDR1 is MDHEN and CDR2 is SYDVKM. This CDR3 is 16 amino acids long. The V gene lost 5 bases and the J gene lost 2 bases, with 18 bases spanning the gap. The CDR3 spells CASSPWTDFGNYGYTF. CDR3 in DNA: TGTGCCAGCAGTCCATGGACCGACTTCGGGAACTATGGCTACACCTTC.

In this sample, this clonotype turned up many times. The rearrangement uses TRBV24-1 and TRBJ1-5; the D is unclear. The CDR3 loop spans 14 amino acids. CDR1 is KGHDR, CDR2 SFDVKD, per germline. Trimming shortened V by 5 bases and J by 4 bases, and 11 bases separated the two germline ends. The CDR3 is CATSAQGLNQPQHF. DNA for the CDR3: TGTGCCACCAGTGCCCAAGGGCTGAATCAGCCCCAGCATTTT.